These 28 T cell receptor beta chains share one sample of origin, sequenced in a study of blood T cell repertoires in COVID-19. Some clones are missing from TCRdb's copy, which holds only in-frame ones; the method was immunoSEQ multiplex PCR. Of tens of thousands of clones detected, around four fifths appear once; the ten largest clones hold approximately 40%. The sample comprised peripheral blood. These receptors all come from a man older than 75 with acute or convalescent COVID-19.

V and J are TRBV11-2 and TRBJ2-7; maybe TRBD1 (6 bases). Trimming cost V 0 bases and J 2 bases, with 11 bases left between them. The germline CDR1 and CDR2 sequences are SGHAT and FQNNGV. There are 15 residues in the CDR3. The CDR3: CASSLEQGGTYEQYF. CDR3 bases: TGTGCCAGCAGCTTAGAACAGGGCGGCACCTACGAGCAGTACTTC.

This rearrangement joins TRBV29-1 to TRBJ1-2; 8 bases agree with TRBD1. The V segment lost 5 bases and the J segment 3 bases; nucleotides outside the gene matches: 5. Germline V CDR1 and CDR2: SQVTM, ANQGSEA. The CDR3 contains 13 residues. CDR3 amino acids: CSVTGQGYYGYTF. The CDR3 DNA reads as TGCAGCGTTACAGGACAGGGTTACTATGGCTACACCTTC. Combining the CDR3 with reference TRBV29-1 and TRBJ1-2 gives the whole variable domain SAVISQKPSRDICQRGTSLTIQCQVDSQVTMMFWYRQQPGQSLTLIATANQGSEATYESGFVIDKFPISRPNLTFSTLTVSNMSPEDSSIYLCSVTGQGYYGYTFGSGTRLTVV.

V is TRBV3-1 (or the pseudogene TRBV3-2) and J is TRBJ2-3; D is undetermined. This CDR3 is built from 14 residues. Trimming stripped 5 bases from V and 5 bases from J, with 14 bases between. Germline V lookup: CDR1 LGHDT, CDR2 YNNKEL (reference sequence). The CDR3 region is CASSGGAPQDTQYF. The CDR3 DNA sequence: TGTGCCAGCAGCGGCGGCGCTCCGCAAGATACGCAGTATTTT.

The chain links TRBV6-5 to TRBJ1-2; the D is unclear. The ends were cut back, 7 bases at V and 8 bases at J, with 14 bases in the middle. The length of the CDR3 is 12 residues. Germline CDR1 is MNHEY and CDR2 is SVGAGI. In DNA, the CDR3 is TGTGCCAGCACCCCGCATGGGGAGGGCTACACCTTC. This gives the protein CASTPHGEGYTF.

The rearrangement joins TRBV4-1 to TRBJ2-3, with 13 bases that match TRBD2. V gave up 1 base and J gave up 0 bases; unmatched junction bases: 10. CDR1 is MGHRA and CDR2 is YSYEKL in the germline V gene. The CDR3 is 20 amino acids. Here the CDR3 reads CASSQVGTSGGAGSTDTQYF. DNA of the CDR3: TGCGCCAGCAGCCAAGTGGGAACTAGCGGGGGGGCGGGTAGCACAGATACGCAGTATTTT.

The chain recombines TRBV11-2 with TRBJ2-2; tentative D call: TRBD2 (7 bases). Germline V CDR1 and CDR2: SGHAT, FQNNGV. Trimming took 4 bases from V and 4 from J, leaving 25 bases between them. The CDR3 length is 19 residues. In DNA, the CDR3 is TGTGCCAGCAGCTACCCCCGCGGAGGGGGGGGCCGGGGCACCGGGGAGCTGTTTTTT. It translates to CASSYPRGGGGRGTGELFF.

This clone was counted a single time. The chain employs TRBV11-2 and TRBJ2-5; D may be TRBD2 (6 bases). CDR1 is SGHAT and CDR2 is FQNNGV in the germline V gene. V was clipped by 0 bases and J by 2 bases, with 10 bases between them. CDR3 length: 15 amino acids. The CDR3 DNA reads TGTGCCAGCAGCTTAGATGCGGGGCAGCAAGAGACCCAGTACTTC. Translation gives CASSLDAGQQETQYF.

Comment on this clone: One end of the junction does not line up with germline, which may come from a read error. The rearrangement joins TRBV3-1 (or the pseudogene TRBV3-2) to TRBJ1-2; no definite D call. CDR3 size: 15 residues. Germline V gives CDR1 LGHDT, CDR2 YNNKEL (reference sequence). This CDR3 is CASSQELATADALAF. The CDR3 DNA sequence: TGTGCCAGCAGCCAAGAACTTGCCACAGCAGATGCTCTCGCCTTC.

The CDR3 DNA is TGTGCCACCAGTGATCTCCCGGGGTTAGCAGGATGTGGCTACACCTTC. Its translation: CATSDLPGLAGCGYTF. The chain combines TRBV24-1 with TRBJ1-2; no reliable D call. Per the germline V gene, CDR1 is KGHDR and CDR2 is SFDVKD. This CDR3 is 16 amino acids long. V lost 3 bases and J lost 7, with 20 bases in between.

The rearrangement joins TRBV7-2 to TRBJ1-1; no clear D. The CDR3 sequence is 13 residues long. Germline V gene data show CDR1 as SGHTA and CDR2 as FQGNSA. The V end lost 1 base, the J end lost 5 bases, and 8 bases lay between the germline ends. The CDR3 DNA reads TGTGCCAGCAGCTTAGGTTTGAGTACTGAAGCTTTCTTT. Amino acids: CASSLGLSTEAFF.

This sequence joins TRBV2 and TRBJ2-1; D remains ambiguous. Germline V gene data show CDR1 as SNHLY and CDR2 as FYNNEI. Between the trimmed V and J ends, which lost 9 bases and 5 bases, there was a span of 8 bases. This CDR3 contains 11 residues. CDR3: CASGPHNEQFF. CDR3 DNA sequence: TGTGCCAGTGGGCCACACAATGAGCAGTTCTTC.

This clone appeared once. CDR3 nucleotides: TGTGCCAGCACGCGTATGATGAACACTGAAGCTTTCTTT. Residues: CASTRMMNTEAFF. V gene TRBV2 combines with J gene TRBJ1-1; no firm D call. From germline, CDR1 is SNHLY and CDR2 FYNNEI. This CDR3 has 13 amino acids. Trimming removed 7 bases from V and 0 bases from J, with 9 bases in between.

In DNA form, the CDR3 reads TGTGCCAGCAGTTATAGGAGCCGGGGGACGTTTAGCTCCTACAATGAGCAGTTCTTC. Translated, it gives CASSYRSRGTFSSYNEQFF. This sequence joins TRBV7-2 and TRBJ2-1; tentative D call: TRBD2 (6 bases). The CDR3 spans 19 residues. Germline V gene lookup returns CDR1 SGHTA and CDR2 FQGNSA. Trimming took 6 bases from V and 0 from J, leaving 24 bases between them.

The chain combines TRBV2 with TRBJ2-5; 11 bases align to TRBD2. This CDR3 has 15 amino acids. Trimming cost V 5 bases and J 4 bases; bases outside gene matches: 6. Looked up from germline, CDR1 is SNHLY and CDR2 is FYNNEI. The CDR3 spells CASSPTSGGGETQYF. CDR3 DNA sequence: TGTGCCAGCAGTCCAACTAGCGGGGGAGGAGAGACCCAGTACTTC.

V is TRBV9 and J is TRBJ2-2, with 7 bases that match TRBD2. The CDR3 runs to 15 residues. Germline values: CDR1 SGDLS, CDR2 YYNGEE. Germline trimming cut 5 bases from V and 2 bases from J; bases unmatched to any gene: 6. DNA for the CDR3: TGTGCCAGCAGTATCGGGGGGTTTAACACCGGGGAGCTGTTTTTT. It encodes CASSIGGFNTGELFF.

This clone was seen only a few times. The chain uses TRBV6-5 and TRBJ2-2; the D gene is possibly TRBD1 (6 bases). The germline CDR1 and CDR2 sequences are MNHEY and SVGAGI. The CDR3 runs 15 residues. V was cut by 6 bases and J by 4 bases, with 15 bases left in between. The CDR3 nucleotides read TGTGCCAGCAGAGAGAGGACAGCTACCACCGGGGAGCTGTTTTTT. Translated, it gives CASRERTATTGELFF.

V gene TRBV5-1 combines with J gene TRBJ2-3, with D unresolved. Germline assignment: CDR1 SGHRS and CDR2 YFSETQ. The V end was cut by 0 bases, the J end by 2 bases, with 7 bases between. The CDR3 totals 14 residues. CDR3 in amino acids: CASSLGVATDTQYF. The CDR3 DNA follows: TGCGCCAGCAGCTTGGGGGTAGCCACAGATACGCAGTATTTT.

In DNA, the CDR3 is TGTGCCAGCCAGGGTCGGGGGACCGGGGAGCTGTTTTTT. This translates into CASQGRGTGELFF. V is TRBV2 and J is TRBJ2-2; maybe TRBD2 (6 bases). This CDR3 is 13 amino acids long. The germline CDR1 and CDR2 sequences are SNHLY and FYNNEI. V was shortened by 8 bases and J by 5 bases, with 12 bases between the two germline ends.

This clone was found once. The V gene is TRBV4-2, the J gene TRBJ2-5; 11 positions match TRBD2. Germline V gene data show CDR1 as LGHNA and CDR2 as YNFKEQ. CDR3 length: 17 amino acids. V shed 1 base and J 1 base; nucleotides not matched to a gene: 5. The CDR3 nucleotides are TGTGCCAGCAGCCAAGTAGCGGGGGGGCCCTCCCAAGAGACCCAGTACTTC. It yields the protein CASSQVAGGPSQETQYF.

The chain carries TRBV11-1 and TRBJ1-2, with D possibly TRBD1 on 6 matching bases. V dropped 6 bases and J dropped 4 bases, with 9 bases sitting between them. Germline values: CDR1 SGHAT, CDR2 FQDESV (reference sequence). There are 12 residues in the CDR3. CDR3 residues: CASSDRSYGYTF. CDR3 in DNA: TGTGCCAGCAGTGACAGGTCCTATGGCTACACCTTC.

This clone was observed a handful of times. The rearrangement joins TRBV20-1 to TRBJ1-2; D remains ambiguous. This CDR3 has 11 residues. CDR1 and CDR2 from the germline V gene are DFQATT and SNEGSKA (reference sequence). Trimming removed 5 bases from V and 4 bases from J, with 8 bases in between. CDR3: CSALLSYGYTF. The CDR3 DNA reads as TGCAGTGCTCTCCTAAGCTATGGCTACACCTTC.

The V gene is TRBV6-5, the J gene TRBJ1-5; 7 nucleotides match TRBD1. Looked up from germline, CDR1 is MNHEY and CDR2 is SVGAGI. The CDR3 has 15 amino acids. V was pared by 7 bases and J by 5 bases, with 11 bases of the junction left unmatched. CDR3 loop: CASTARRDSDQPQHF. In DNA form, the CDR3 reads TGTGCCAGCACCGCCCGCAGGGACAGCGATCAGCCCCAGCATTTT.

The table lists this clone with a count of one. The genes are TRBV6-5 and TRBJ1-1; no clear D. CDR3 length: 13 amino acids. Germline loops: CDR1 MNHEY, CDR2 SVGAGI. Trimming pared 5 bases from V and 11 bases from J, leaving 18 bases between. CDR3 sequence reads: CASSLTYERAAFF. For the CDR3, the DNA is TGTGCCAGCAGTCTTACCTACGAACGCGCTGCTTTCTTT.

The V call is TRBV5-1, the J call TRBJ2-2, with D maybe TRBD2 (5 bases). The germline V gene encodes CDR1 SGHRS and CDR2 YFSETQ. Trimming took off 4 bases at V and 0 bases at J, with 13 bases between the two ends. The CDR3 runs 16 residues. Here the CDR3 DNA reads TGCGCCAGCAGCCTCGGGATTTTAGCGAACACCGGGGAGCTGTTTTTT. Translating gives CASSLGILANTGELFF.

V gene TRBV7-9 combines with J gene TRBJ2-5; D unclear. Germline CDR1 SEHNR, CDR2 FQNEAQ (reference sequence). CDR3 length: 14 amino acids. V was trimmed by 4 bases and J by 8 bases, leaving 17 bases between them. The CDR3 protein is CASSSSLEVVTQYF. CDR3 DNA: TGTGCCAGCAGCTCATCCCTCGAGGTTGTAACCCAGTACTTC.

The gene calls are TRBV4-1 and TRBJ1-5; 7 positions agree with TRBD1. The trim removed 2 bases at V and 3 bases at J, leaving 19 bases unmatched. The germline V gene encodes CDR1 MGHRA and CDR2 YSYEKL. The length of the CDR3 is 20 residues. The CDR3: CASSQLPWTGPTGHNQPQHF. The DNA of the CDR3 is TGCGCCAGCAGCCAACTTCCCTGGACAGGTCCTACGGGACACAATCAGCCCCAGCATTTT.

The chain joins TRBV27 to TRBJ1-2; D is unresolved. CDR1 is MNHEY, CDR2 SMNVEV, per germline (reference sequence). V gave up 5 bases and J gave up 7 bases, with 17 bases separating them. The CDR3 sequence is 14 residues long. In nucleotides, the CDR3 is TGTGCCAGCAGTATTCCCGGGGAGTATGGTGGCTACACCTTC. Translation gives CASSIPGEYGGYTF.

The genes are TRBV9 and TRBJ2-1, with TRBD2 matching over 8 bases. The CDR3 totals 12 residues. Looked up from germline, CDR1 is SGDLS and CDR2 is YYNGEE. V shed 4 bases, J shed 10 bases, and the junction held 4 bases outside the gene matches. DNA of the CDR3: TGTGCCAGCAGCACCGAGCGGGGGGAGCAGTTCTTC. The encoded protein is CASSTERGEQFF.